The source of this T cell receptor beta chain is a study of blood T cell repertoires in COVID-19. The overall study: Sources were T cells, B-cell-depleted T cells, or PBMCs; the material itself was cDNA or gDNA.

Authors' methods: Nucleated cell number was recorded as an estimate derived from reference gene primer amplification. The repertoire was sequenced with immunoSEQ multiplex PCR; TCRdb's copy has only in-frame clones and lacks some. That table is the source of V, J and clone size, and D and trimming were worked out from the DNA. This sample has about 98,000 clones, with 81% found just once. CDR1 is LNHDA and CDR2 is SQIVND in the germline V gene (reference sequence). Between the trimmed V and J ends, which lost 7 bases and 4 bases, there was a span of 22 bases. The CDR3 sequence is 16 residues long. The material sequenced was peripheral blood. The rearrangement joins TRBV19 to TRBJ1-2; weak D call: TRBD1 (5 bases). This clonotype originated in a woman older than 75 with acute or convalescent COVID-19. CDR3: CASMGWSGGLVYGYTF. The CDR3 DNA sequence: TGTGCCAGTATGGGGTGGAGCGGGGGTCTTGTCTATGGCTACACCTTC.